This T cell receptor (beta chain) originates from a study of T cell changes during pregnancy in multiple sclerosis. Germline V gives CDR1 LGHNA, CDR2 YSLEER. The ends lost 3 bases at V and 2 bases at J; junction bases unmatched: 5. The CDR3 runs 15 residues. The table came from immunoSEQ multiplex PCR; TCRdb's copy has only in-frame clones and leaves some out. Of around 40,000 clones in the sample, approximately 90% are singletons; the top ten hold less than 0.4%. The chain uses TRBV4-3 and TRBJ2-3; 7 bases fit TRBD1. This clonotype was sampled from a female donor with multiple sclerosis, enrolled in a pregnancy study. Sequenced material: CD4+ T cells from peripheral blood mononuclear cells, taken in the second trimester of pregnancy. CDR3 bases: TGCGCCAGCAGCCATTTAGGGGGCTTCACAGATACGCAGTATTTT. Its protein product is CASSHLGGFTDTQYF.